This T cell receptor beta chain comes out of a study of cytomegalovirus exposure and HLA in healthy donors. The PCR had 60 Vbeta and 13 Jbeta primers. The method was immunoSEQ multiplex PCR; TCRdb's version includes in-frame clones alone and lacks a portion of them. Of about 77,000 clones in the sample, around 82% were seen once. This clone was recorded only once. This receptor was identified in a man aged 40-49 years in good health and CMV-seronegative. The sequenced sample consisted of PBMCs.

CDR3 region: CASSAGSRADSSYEQYF. The DNA for the CDR3 is TGTGCCAGCAGCGCAGGCTCCCGGGCAGACAGCTCCTACGAGCAGTACTTC. The chain uses TRBV9 and TRBJ2-7, with a possible D match to TRBD1 (5 bases). Germline-derived CDR1 and CDR2 are SGDLS and YYNGEE. This CDR3 is 17 amino acids long. V was clipped by 3 bases and J by 0 bases, with 19 bases between them. The full variable domain, completed using reference TRBV9 and TRBJ2-7, is DSGVTQTPKHLITATGQRVTLRCSPRSGDLSVYWYQQSLDQGLQFLIQYYNGEERAKGNILERFSAQQFPDLHSELNLSSLELGDSALYFCASSAGSRADSSYEQYFGPGTRLTVT.